The T cell receptor beta chain described here comes from a study of T-cell memory formation after mild COVID-19. Study findings and constraints: Proof of SARS-CoV-2 specificity was absent for the second-wave clones that crested on day 37. Some responding clones appeared in pre-infection memory, suggesting cross-reactive memory joined.

This clonotype was observed a handful of times. Its antigen is as yet unknown. In TCRdb, the 5' RACE reads were re-called with MiXCR into one record per CDR3 protein. The sample includes 350,000 to 550,000 distinct CDR3 sequences, roughly 18% of them seen just once. Trimming shortened V by 0 bases and J by 0 bases, and 13 bases separated the two germline ends. CDR1 and CDR2 (germline): SGHRS, YFSETQ. This CDR3 is built from 17 residues. The clonotype was recovered from a young man who had mild COVID-19 (a few samples of this study predate the infection). Cell type and time point are not known. The chain carries TRBV5-1 and TRBJ1-5; D possibly corresponds to TRBD1 (6 bases). The sample comprised PBMCs or a T cell subset sorted from them (not recorded which). The CDR3 DNA reads TGCGCCAGCAGCTTGGGGGCAGGGGACTATAGCAATCAGCCCCAGCATTTT. As protein: CASSLGAGDYSNQPQHF. The entire variable domain, with the rest obtained from reference TRBV5-1 and TRBJ1-5, is as follows: KAGVTQTPRYLIKTRGQQVTLSCSPISGHRSVSWYQQTPGQGLQFLFEYFSETQRNKGNFPGRFSGRQFSNSRSEMNVSTLELGDSALYLCASSLGAGDYSNQPQHFGDGTRLSIL.